The entry below describes one T cell receptor (beta chain). The data stem from a study of cytomegalovirus exposure and HLA in healthy donors. The PCR ran on 60 Vbeta and 13 Jbeta primers. This table comes from immunoSEQ multiplex PCR, and its TCRdb copy is limited to in-frame clones, with some not included. The listing records approximately 110,000 clones. Germline V gives CDR1 MNHNS, CDR2 SASEGT. This CDR3 region has 13 residues. Losses at the gene ends were 8 bases for V and 2 bases for J; bases not matched to a gene: 4. The chain carries TRBV6-1 and TRBJ2-7, with 9 bases that match TRBD2. Sequencing was carried out using PBMCs. This TCR was sampled from a man aged 40-49 years in good health and CMV-seronegative. CDR3 region: CASGRTSAYEQYF. The CDR3 DNA follows: TGTGCCAGCGGAAGGACTAGCGCCTACGAGCAGTACTTC.